This TCR beta chain was captured in a study of blood T cell repertoires in COVID-19. The table came from immunoSEQ multiplex PCR; TCRdb's copy has only in-frame clones and leaves some out. In the table there are approximately 200,000 clones, more than 80% of which are singletons. The CDR3 consists of 19 residues. Germline V CDR1 and CDR2: MNHEY, SVGEGT. With V trimmed by 2 bases and J by 0 bases, 13 bases remained unmatched. The TCR originated in a man aged 55 to 70 who had recovered from COVID-19. V is TRBV6-2 or TRBV6-3 and J is TRBJ1-5; 7 bases fit TRBD1. Sequences were obtained from PBMCs or T cells enriched from blood (not recorded which). The CDR3 sequence: CASSYTRRGQFLSNQPQHF. In DNA, the CDR3 is TGTGCCAGCAGTTACACCCGCCGGGGACAGTTCCTTAGCAATCAGCCCCAGCATTTT.